This TCR beta chain emerged from a study of cytomegalovirus exposure and HLA in healthy donors. Study context: From donors who were HLA-typed, an early data release held approximately 80 million unique TCRs.

The PCR used 60 Vbeta and 13 Jbeta primers. Sequencing was performed with immunoSEQ multiplex PCR; in TCRdb, only in-frame clones are kept and a portion is missing. Of over 80,000 clones listed, approximately 69% are singletons. The CDR3 loop spans 13 amino acids. The germline V and J ends were trimmed by 3 bases and 6 bases, with 8 bases remaining between them. CDR1 and CDR2 from the germline V gene are SNHLY and FYNNEI. The sequence derives from a boy aged 10-17 years in good health and CMV-seropositive. Sequenced sample: PBMCs. The V and J genes are TRBV2 and TRBJ2-2, with D uncertain. The CDR3 nucleotides are TGTGCCAGCAGTGAGGTACAGTCCGGGGAGCTGTTTTTT. It specifies CASSEVQSGELFF.